The next 28 T cell receptor beta chains were all read from a single sample in a study of T-cell memory formation after mild COVID-19 (dated by TCRdb to 2020 to 2023). The library relied on 5' RACE. TCRdb lists the instrument as Illumina NovaSeq 6000. Using fastp trimming at Q25 and MiXCR clonotype assembly, TCRdb reanalyzed the public sequencing data and kept in-frame beta chains. Every distinct CDR3 protein forms one entry, paired with its most common genes and DNA. The sample table lists fewer than 700,000 distinct CDR3 sequences, roughly 20% of them with a count of one. Approximately 8% of the sample goes to the ten largest clones. Material for sequencing was PBMCs or a T cell subset sorted from them (not recorded which). All receptors derive from an adult woman who had mild COVID-19 (a few samples of this study predate the infection). The sample titles of this study are shuffled in the database, so cell type and time point are left out; the donor was told from shared clones.

CDR3 residues: CASSYTGSYNEQFF. The CDR3 DNA follows: TGTGCCAGCAGTTATACAGGGTCCTACAATGAGCAGTTCTTC. This sequence joins TRBV12-3 or TRBV12-4 and TRBJ2-1; a possible D gene is TRBD1 (6 bases). V was clipped by 4 bases and J by 1 base, with 8 bases between them. The CDR3 has 14 amino acids.

The chain recombines TRBV7-3 with TRBJ2-1; 12 nucleotides line up with TRBD2. The CDR3 length is 15 residues. CDR1 is SGHTA and CDR2 is FQGTGA in the germline V gene. Trimming removed 5 bases from V and 9 bases from J; junction bases left unmatched: 8. For the CDR3, the DNA is TGTGCCAGCAGCGTCGGACTAGCGGGGTTAGGTGAGCAGTTCTTC. This sequence encodes CASSVGLAGLGEQFF.

The chain employs TRBV25-1 and TRBJ2-2; D gene uncertain. Trimming cost V 5 bases and J 4 bases, with 8 bases left between them. The CDR3 loop spans 13 amino acids. The V gene's germline CDR1 is MGHDK and CDR2 SYGVNS. CDR3 amino acids: CASSPLSTGELFF. The CDR3 DNA reads as TGTGCCAGCAGTCCCTTGAGCACCGGGGAGCTGTTTTTT. The variable domain in full, with the rest retrieved from reference TRBV25-1 and TRBJ2-2, is EADIYQTPRYLVIGTGKKITLECSQTMGHDKMYWYQQDPGMELHLIHYSYGVNSTEKGDLSSESTVSRIRTEHFPLTLESARPSHTSQYLCASSPLSTGELFFGEGSRLTVL.

This clonotype was found many times. The V and J genes are TRBV5-1 and TRBJ1-1, with 7 bases fitting TRBD1. Germline CDR1 reads SGHRS; CDR2 reads YFSETQ. This CDR3 has 14 amino acids. The trim removed 3 bases at V and 1 base at J, leaving 3 bases unmatched. The CDR3 reads CASSSGQPNTEAFF. Written as DNA, the CDR3 is TGCGCCAGCAGCTCGGGACAGCCGAACACTGAAGCTTTCTTT.

The chain has TRBV7-9 and TRBJ2-7; D is unresolved. Germline CDR1 SEHNR, CDR2 FQNEAQ (reference sequence). Trimming left V 7 bases short and J 3 bases short, with 13 bases between. The CDR3 is 13 amino acids. CDR3 amino acids: CASTSDLIYEQYF. In DNA form, the CDR3 reads TGTGCCAGCACATCCGACTTGATCTACGAGCAGTACTTC.

This clonotype was counted only a few times. The V gene is TRBV9, the J gene TRBJ2-1; 9 nucleotides align to TRBD2. CDR1 and CDR2 from the germline V gene are SGDLS and YYNGEE. This CDR3 region has 15 residues. V shed 4 bases and J 9 bases; nucleotides not matched to a gene: 11. The CDR3 DNA follows: TGTGCCAGCAGCCCTTCTAGCGGGAAAGGTATTGAGCAGTTCTTC. Its translation is CASSPSSGKGIEQFF.

V gene TRBV27 combines with J gene TRBJ1-2; 10 nucleotides line up with TRBD1. Germline lookup yields CDR1 MNHEY and CDR2 SMNVEV (reference sequence). This CDR3 has 14 amino acids. V was pared by 6 bases and J by 5 bases, with 6 bases of the junction left unmatched. The CDR3 here is CASSRQGQGYGYTF. The CDR3 DNA reads as TGTGCCAGCAGCCGACAGGGACAGGGGTATGGCTACACCTTC.

This clonotype was picked up a small number of times. This rearrangement joins TRBV18 to TRBJ1-3; D is possibly TRBD1 (5 bases). Germline loops: CDR1 KGHSH, CDR2 LQKENI. The CDR3 runs 16 residues. Deletions cut 4 bases from V and 1 base from J, with 14 bases between. The CDR3 sequence is CASSREPQGSGNTIYF. CDR3 nucleotides: TGTGCCAGCTCACGCGAACCCCAGGGTTCTGGAAACACCATATATTTT.

This clonotype was picked up a small number of times. This sequence joins TRBV15 and TRBJ1-5, with TRBD1 as a possible D gene (5 bases). CDR3 size: 15 residues. CDR1 and CDR2 from the germline V gene are LNHNV and YYDKDF (reference sequence). V lost 3 bases and J lost 1, with 10 bases in between. The CDR3 sequence: CATSSLGGSNQPQHF. CDR3 DNA sequence: TGTGCCACCAGCAGCCTGGGGGGAAGCAATCAGCCCCAGCATTTT.

The J gene is TRBJ2-1, the V gene TRBV6-6, with 8 bases matching TRBD2. Trimming cost V 8 bases and J 8 bases; bases outside gene matches: 8. The germline V gene has CDR1 MNHNY and CDR2 SVGAGI (reference sequence). The CDR3 runs to 13 residues. CDR3 in DNA: TGTGCCAGCTCTCTGCGGGAGGCCTATGAGCAGTTCTTC. Translation gives CASSLREAYEQFF.

The chain combines TRBV18 with TRBJ1-1, with TRBD1 matching 7 bases. With 4 bases clipped from V and 6 bases from J, the junction kept 5 bases outside the gene matches. The germline CDR1 and CDR2 sequences are KGHSH and LQKENI. CDR3 length equals 13 residues. In DNA form, the CDR3 reads TGTGCCAGCTCACGAGGGACAGAGGCTGAAGCTTTCTTT. Amino acid sequence: CASSRGTEAEAFF.

The chain carries TRBV7-8 and TRBJ2-3, with 13 nucleotides matching TRBD2. Trimming removed 3 bases from V and 5 bases from J; junction bases left unmatched: 8. The germline gives CDR1 SGHVS, CDR2 FQNEAQ. The CDR3 runs 17 residues. CDR3 residues: CASSFLRTSGSLDTQYF. In DNA, the CDR3 is TGTGCCAGCAGCTTTCTCCGGACTAGCGGGAGTCTAGATACGCAGTATTTT.

The chain is built from TRBV7-9 and TRBJ1-1, with D perhaps matching TRBD1 (6 bases). With 5 bases removed from V and 7 bases from J, the gap between germline ends came to 17 bases. The CDR3 has 14 amino acids. Germline V gene data show CDR1 as SEHNR and CDR2 as FQNEAQ (reference sequence). The CDR3: CASSVIQGWNEAFF. The CDR3 nucleotides read TGTGCCAGCAGCGTTATACAGGGATGGAATGAAGCTTTCTTT.

The rearrangement uses TRBV5-6 and TRBJ2-1, with D hard to call. CDR3 length: 17 amino acids. The V gene lost 0 bases and the J gene lost 4 bases, with 17 bases spanning the gap. Germline V lookup: CDR1 SGHDT, CDR2 YYEEEE. CDR3 sequence reads: CASSLELLTTTYNEQFF. The CDR3 nucleotides read TGTGCCAGCAGCTTGGAGTTGCTGACAACTACATACAATGAGCAGTTCTTC.

The V gene is TRBV20-1, the J gene TRBJ1-4; perhaps TRBD1 as D (5 bases). Trimming pared 0 bases from V and 4 bases from J, leaving 15 bases between. Germline V gene lookup returns CDR1 DFQATT and CDR2 SNEGSKA (reference sequence). This CDR3 contains 16 residues. In nucleotides, the CDR3 is TGCAGTGCTAGAGAGTGGGACGGGACGGTTAATGAAAAACTGTTTTTT. Translating it yields CSAREWDGTVNEKLFF.

This clonotype was picked up a small number of times. J is TRBJ2-1 and V is TRBV24-1, with 10 bases lining up with TRBD1. Germline V gene lookup returns CDR1 KGHDR and CDR2 SFDVKD. CDR3 size: 17 residues. V shed 5 bases, J shed 4 bases, and the junction held 10 bases outside the gene matches. CDR3 residues: CATSVGGTGETYNEQFF. The DNA for the CDR3 is TGTGCCACCAGTGTCGGAGGGACAGGGGAAACTTACAATGAGCAGTTCTTC.

Only a few counts were recorded for this clonotype. The chain uses TRBV27 and TRBJ2-7; 9 bases are shared with TRBD1. Germline V gene data show CDR1 as MNHEY and CDR2 as SMNVEV (reference sequence). V was pared by 3 bases and J by 4 bases, with 4 bases of the junction left unmatched. The CDR3 runs to 14 residues. The CDR3 DNA follows: TGTGCCAGCAGTTTCGGGACAGGGAAGTACGAGCAGTACTTC. Protein sequence: CASSFGTGKYEQYF.

This clonotype was counted once. The genes are TRBV20-1 and TRBJ2-7; D is possibly TRBD1 (5 bases). Trimming shortened V by 5 bases and J by 0 bases, and 14 bases separated the two germline ends. Germline V CDR1 and CDR2: DFQATT, SNEGSKA (reference sequence). This CDR3 is built from 14 residues. The CDR3 here is CSASQGDHSYEQYF. CDR3 bases: TGCAGTGCTTCGCAGGGCGATCACTCCTACGAGCAGTACTTC.

The rearrangement uses TRBV3-1 and TRBJ1-4; D ambiguous. Germline V gene lookup returns CDR1 LGHDT and CDR2 YNNKEL (reference sequence). The CDR3 is 13 amino acids. Trimming left V 4 bases short and J 7 bases short, with 10 bases between. CDR3 in amino acids: CASSPLGSEKLFF. The CDR3 bases are TGTGCCAGCAGCCCGCTCGGATCTGAAAAACTGTTTTTT.

The chain joins TRBV5-1 to TRBJ2-1; 9 nucleotides align to TRBD1. Looked up from germline, CDR1 is SGHRS and CDR2 is YFSETQ. The trim removed 0 bases at V and 9 bases at J, leaving 7 bases unmatched. This CDR3 has 15 amino acids. This CDR3 reads CASSLAQQGAGEQFF. The CDR3 DNA is TGCGCCAGCAGCTTGGCCCAACAGGGGGCGGGTGAGCAGTTCTTC.

The rearrangement joins TRBV20-1 to TRBJ1-6, with unresolved D. This CDR3 contains 14 residues. V shed 4 bases and J shed 5 bases, with 12 bases lying between them. Germline V CDR1 and CDR2: DFQATT, SNEGSKA (reference sequence). In nucleotides, the CDR3 is TGCAGTGCTAAGGCACAGTCAAATAATTCACCCCTCCACTTT. Its translation: CSAKAQSNNSPLHF.

J is TRBJ2-1 and V is TRBV20-1; 9 nucleotides align to TRBD2. The length of the CDR3 is 16 residues. Germline CDR1 and CDR2: DFQATT and SNEGSKA (reference sequence). V lost 0 bases and J lost 5; bases outside the gene matches: 8. Written as DNA, the CDR3 is TGCAGTGCTAGAGATCTCCGGAGACTAGCGGACAATGAGCAGTTCTTC. Amino acid sequence: CSARDLRRLADNEQFF.

V and J are TRBV6-5 and TRBJ1-5; TRBD1 matches at 7 bases. From germline, CDR1 is MNHEY and CDR2 SVGAGI. This CDR3 is 15 amino acids long. The ends lost 5 bases at V and 5 bases at J; junction bases unmatched: 9. The CDR3 region is CASSADRVRDQPQHF. DNA for the CDR3: TGTGCCAGCAGTGCCGACAGGGTTCGGGATCAGCCCCAGCATTTT.

This clonotype turned up a few times. The chain employs TRBV5-1 and TRBJ2-1, with 9 bases matching TRBD1. The trim removed 3 bases at V and 8 bases at J, leaving 9 bases unmatched. The CDR3 contains 15 residues. The germline CDR1 and CDR2 sequences are SGHRS and YFSETQ. CDR3: CASSWTGTGHDEQFF. The CDR3 DNA is TGCGCCAGCAGCTGGACCGGGACAGGGCACGATGAGCAGTTCTTC.

The chain employs TRBV3-1 and TRBJ2-7, with TRBD1 matching 8 bases. Germline assignment: CDR1 LGHDT and CDR2 YNNKEL (reference sequence). The J segment lost 2 bases and the V segment lost 3 bases, leaving 6 bases of the junction unmatched. The CDR3 loop spans 15 amino acids. CDR3 DNA: TGTGCCAGCAGCCACCCCGGGACAGGCCCCTACGAGCAGTACTTC. This gives the protein CASSHPGTGPYEQYF.

The chain carries TRBV4-2 and TRBJ2-1; a possible D gene is TRBD2 (5 bases). Germline V gene sequence: CDR1 LGHNA, CDR2 YNFKEQ. The CDR3 is 15 residues long. V was trimmed by 4 bases and J by 6 bases, leaving 16 bases between them. The CDR3 sequence: CASSLGSGPLNEQFF. The CDR3 nucleotides read TGTGCCAGCAGCCTGGGAAGCGGACCCCTCAATGAGCAGTTCTTC.

This clonotype was recorded a few times. The genes are TRBV30 and TRBJ2-1, with TRBD2 matching 7 bases. From germline, CDR1 is GTSNPN and CDR2 SVGIG (reference sequence). V gave up 4 bases and J gave up 8 bases; unmatched junction bases: 8. This CDR3 has 13 amino acids. The CDR3 sequence is CAWTRTSVDEQFF. CDR3 coding DNA: TGTGCCTGGACCCGCACTAGCGTCGATGAGCAGTTCTTC.

This chain uses TRBV19 with TRBJ2-4; TRBD1 matches at 8 bases. CDR3 length: 15 amino acids. From germline, CDR1 is LNHDA and CDR2 SQIVND (reference sequence). Unmatched junction bases numbered 8, after V lost 8 bases and J lost 2 bases. DNA of the CDR3: TGTGCCAGTGGGATGGGACAGGTTTCCAAAAACATTCAGTACTTC. Amino acid sequence: CASGMGQVSKNIQYF.